The 30 T cell receptor beta chains below come from one sample, sequenced in a study of cytomegalovirus exposure and HLA in healthy donors. PCR was performed using 60 Vbeta and 13 Jbeta primers. Sequencing used immunoSEQ multiplex PCR; TCRdb keeps in-frame clones, though not all of them. The sample lists fewer than 250,000 clones; about 88% were seen once. Sequenced: PBMCs. Every receptor here comes from a woman aged 18 to 35 in good health and CMV-seronegative.

This chain links TRBV12-5 with TRBJ2-7; TRBD1 aligns across 7 bases. V shed 6 bases, J shed 4 bases, and the junction held 6 bases outside the gene matches. Germline V lookup: CDR1 LGHNT, CDR2 FRNRAP. This CDR3 has 13 amino acids. CDR3 region: CASGGTEIYEQYF. CDR3 nucleotides: TGTGCTAGTGGAGGGACAGAAATTTACGAGCAGTACTTC. Full variable domain (rest looked up from reference TRBV12-5 and TRBJ2-7): DARVTQTPRHKVTEMGQEVTMRCQPILGHNTVFWYRQTMMQGLELLAYFRNRAPLDDSGMPKDRFSAEMPDATLATLKIQPSEPRDSAVYFCASGGTEIYEQYFGPGTRLTVT.

The chain uses TRBV5-4 and TRBJ2-3, with 7 bases identical to TRBD2. Germline V lookup: CDR1 SGHNT, CDR2 YYREEE (reference sequence). The CDR3 is made up of 16 amino acids. After removal of 0 bases from V and 0 bases from J, the junction contained 4 bases not matched to a gene. The DNA for the CDR3 is TGTGCCAGCAGCTTGGCAGTGGGGGGGAGCACAGATACGCAGTATTTT. This codes for CASSLAVGGSTDTQYF.

The rearrangement uses TRBV5-5 and TRBJ1-1; the match to TRBD1 covers 10 bases. Germline CDR1 reads SGHKS; CDR2 reads YYEKEE (reference sequence). V lost 3 bases, J lost 1 base, and 3 bases stayed unmatched. CDR3 size: 15 residues. CDR3 nucleotides: TGTGCCAGCAGCTGGACAGGGGGTGGGAACACTGAAGCTTTCTTT. It codes for CASSWTGGGNTEAFF.

The J gene is TRBJ2-7, the V gene TRBV29-1, with D possibly matching TRBD1 (6 bases). Per the germline V gene, CDR1 is SQVTM and CDR2 is ANQGSEA. This CDR3 region has 13 residues. Between the trimmed V and J ends, which lost 2 bases and 0 bases, there was a span of 8 bases. This CDR3 reads CSVERDTSYEQYF. The CDR3 nucleotides read TGCAGCGTTGAAAGGGACACCTCCTACGAGCAGTACTTC.

This clone has a single count. The chain is built from TRBV6-1 and TRBJ2-7; 7 bases line up with TRBD2. Germline lookup yields CDR1 MNHNS and CDR2 SASEGT. V dropped 6 bases and J dropped 3; count of bases not matched to a gene: 11. The CDR3 has 15 residues. In DNA, the CDR3 is TGTGCCAGCAGGACCCTAGGGGCGGGGGTCTACGAGCAGTACTTC. Amino acids: CASRTLGAGVYEQYF.

The rearrangement links TRBV6-1 to TRBJ1-2; D is undetermined. This CDR3 region has 15 residues. V lost 4 bases and J 7 bases, leaving 19 bases between the germline ends. Germline loops: CDR1 MNHNS, CDR2 SASEGT. CDR3: CASSVAEAVSGGYTF. CDR3 DNA: TGTGCCAGCAGTGTAGCTGAGGCAGTATCCGGTGGCTACACCTTC.

V gene TRBV5-1 combines with J gene TRBJ2-5, with 7 bases that match TRBD1. The CDR3 has 14 amino acids. V shed 1 base, J shed 5 bases, and the junction held 5 bases outside the gene matches. In germline, CDR1 is SGHRS, CDR2 YFSETQ. CDR3 in amino acids: CASSLHRGGETQYF. The CDR3 nucleotides read TGCGCCAGCAGCTTGCACAGGGGCGGGGAGACCCAGTACTTC.

The chain uses TRBV28 and TRBJ1-2; tentatively, D is TRBD1 (6 bases). Germline V gene sequence: CDR1 MDHEN, CDR2 SYDVKM. The V end was cut by 3 bases, the J end by 8 bases, with 16 bases between. This CDR3 has 14 residues. CDR3 bases: TGTGCCAGCAGTTTGGCCGCCAGGGGTTGGGGCTACACCTTC. Translation gives CASSLAARGWGYTF.

Comments on this clone: Other DNA variants within this sample encode the same CDR3. The chain links TRBV6-5 to TRBJ2-6; D is unclear. Looked up from germline, CDR1 is MNHEY and CDR2 is SVGAGI. The CDR3 contains 15 residues. Trimming removed 2 bases from V and 1 base from J, with 6 bases in between. The CDR3: CASSYAGSGANVLTF. As DNA, the CDR3 is TGTGCCAGCAGTTACGCCGGGTCTGGGGCCAACGTCCTGACTTTC.

The CDR3 DNA is TGTGCCAGCAGCCCGACTAGCGGGGCGAACACCGGGGAGCTGTTTTTT. Its translation is CASSPTSGANTGELFF. This rearrangement joins TRBV7-2 to TRBJ2-2; 11 bases agree with TRBD2. Germline trimming cut 5 bases from V and 0 bases from J; bases unmatched to any gene: 2. CDR3 length equals 16 residues. Germline loops: CDR1 SGHTA, CDR2 FQGNSA.

The genes are TRBV10-3 and TRBJ2-7, with D perhaps TRBD1 (6 bases). From germline, CDR1 is ENHRY and CDR2 SYGVKD. V was shortened by 1 base and J by 2 bases, with 9 bases between the two germline ends. This CDR3 is 14 amino acids long. CDR3 sequence reads: CAISEYRDAYEQYF. The CDR3 nucleotides read TGTGCCATCAGTGAGTACAGGGATGCCTACGAGCAGTACTTC.

V gene TRBV4-2 combines with J gene TRBJ2-7; 12 bases fit TRBD2. The CDR3 extends over 16 amino acids. Germline assignment: CDR1 LGHNA and CDR2 YNFKEQ. Germline trimming cut 0 bases from V and 1 base from J; bases unmatched to any gene: 1. CDR3 coding DNA: TGTGCCAGCAGCCAAGATACTAGCGGGAGGTCCTACGAGCAGTACTTC. Amino acid sequence: CASSQDTSGRSYEQYF.

The V and J genes are TRBV18 and TRBJ2-7; 10 bases align to TRBD2. Germline lookup yields CDR1 KGHSH and CDR2 LQKENI. The length of the CDR3 is 19 residues. Trimming at V came to 2 bases and at J to 4 bases, leaving 17 bases not matched to a gene. CDR3 bases: TGTGCCAGCTCACCAAGGAGGACAGGGAAAGCGGGAGGGCCGTACGAGCAGTACTTC. This sequence encodes CASSPRRTGKAGGPYEQYF.

The V gene is TRBV5-4, the J gene TRBJ2-7; 9 bases line up with TRBD2. Losses at the gene ends were 1 base for V and 2 bases for J; bases not matched to a gene: 10. From germline, CDR1 is SGHNT and CDR2 YYREEE (reference sequence). This CDR3 is 17 amino acids long. The CDR3 sequence is CASSLPAGGHSTYEQYF. CDR3 nucleotides: TGTGCCAGCAGCTTGCCAGCGGGAGGCCACTCTACCTACGAGCAGTACTTC.

The chain links TRBV12-5 to TRBJ1-1, with 7 bases lining up with TRBD1. The CDR3 is made up of 13 amino acids. The V gene end was trimmed by 7 bases and the J gene end by 4 bases; junction bases not matched to a gene: 6. Per germline, CDR1 LGHNT and CDR2 FRNRAP. In DNA, the CDR3 is TGTGCTAGTGCCGTGACAGGGCGCACTGAAGCTTTCTTT. Residues: CASAVTGRTEAFF.

The count of this clone is one. The chain has TRBV7-2 and TRBJ2-3, with TRBD1 matching 7 bases. Germline V gene lookup returns CDR1 SGHTA and CDR2 FQGNSA. The V and J ends lost 3 bases and 3 bases, in that order; junction bases with no gene match: 6. The CDR3 is 15 amino acids. CDR3 residues: CASSFGTVLTDTQYF. The CDR3 coding sequence is TGTGCCAGCAGCTTCGGGACAGTTTTGACAGATACGCAGTATTTT.

The chain carries TRBV6-1 and TRBJ1-2, with D uncertain. The V gene's germline CDR1 is MNHNS and CDR2 SASEGT. CDR3 length equals 13 residues. V lost 3 bases and J lost 3, with 8 bases in between. The chain's CDR3 is CASSEGWHYGYTF. The CDR3 nucleotides are TGTGCCAGCAGTGAGGGCTGGCACTATGGCTACACCTTC.

The sample holds one count of this clone. The V gene is TRBV7-3, the J gene TRBJ1-1; 9 bases agree with TRBD1. The CDR3 loop spans 15 amino acids. Germline CDR1 is SGHTA and CDR2 is FQGTGA. With 4 bases clipped from V and 6 bases from J, the junction kept 9 bases outside the gene matches. The CDR3 nucleotides read TGTGCCAGCAGCTCCCAACAGGGGGCTGCGGCTGAAGCTTTCTTT. Encoded protein: CASSSQQGAAAEAFF. Drawing the rest from reference TRBV7-3 and TRBJ1-1, the complete variable domain is GAGVSQTPSNKVTEKGKYVELRCDPISGHTALYWYRQSLGQGPEFLIYFQGTGAADDSGLPNDRFFAVRPEGSVSTLKIQRTERGDSAVYLCASSSQQGAAAEAFFGQGTRLTVV.

This chain connects TRBV2 to TRBJ2-2; TRBD1 agrees at 11 bases. The CDR3 runs 16 residues. Trimming at V came to 6 bases and at J to 6 bases, leaving 9 bases not matched to a gene. Germline V gene sequence: CDR1 SNHLY, CDR2 FYNNEI. The CDR3 DNA sequence: TGTGCCAGCAGAAGGCGGACAGGGGGCATTGCCGGGGAGCTGTTTTTT. This sequence encodes CASRRRTGGIAGELFF.

V is TRBV6-1 and J is TRBJ1-1; possibly TRBD1 for D (6 bases). CDR3 length: 15 amino acids. CDR1 is MNHNS, CDR2 SASEGT, per germline. The ends were cut back, 2 bases at V and 4 bases at J, with 14 bases in the middle. This chain's CDR3 is CASSELGGRSTEAFF. The CDR3 nucleotides are TGTGCCAGCAGTGAATTAGGGGGTAGAAGCACTGAAGCTTTCTTT.

Worth noting for this clone: A junction boundary mismatches the germline segment, possibly from a read error. The chain employs TRBV5-8 and TRBJ2-7, with TRBD1 matching over 7 bases. This CDR3 is 14 amino acids long. CDR1 and CDR2 from the germline V gene are SGHTS and YDEGEE. The CDR3 loop is CASRLGQFSYEQYF. The CDR3, as DNA: TGTGCCAGCAGGTTGGGACAGTTCTCCTACGAGCAGTACTTC.

The V gene is TRBV9, the J gene TRBJ2-1; 7 positions match TRBD1. After removal of 6 bases from V and 0 bases from J, the junction contained 6 bases not matched to a gene. The CDR3 spans 15 residues. Germline CDR1 reads SGDLS; CDR2 reads YYNGEE. CDR3 DNA sequence: TGTGCCAGCACGACTACAGGGGACTCCTACAATGAGCAGTTCTTC. Its translation: CASTTTGDSYNEQFF.

This clone was seen only once. The chain uses TRBV19 and TRBJ1-2, with 8 bases that match TRBD1. The CDR3 spans 15 residues. Germline V gene sequence: CDR1 LNHDA, CDR2 SQIVND (reference sequence). V was pared by 5 bases and J by 8 bases, with 13 bases of the junction left unmatched. CDR3 in amino acids: CASSPGGRLTYGYTF. CDR3 nucleotide sequence: TGTGCCAGTAGTCCAGGGGGCAGACTGACCTACGGCTACACCTTC.

This chain uses TRBV6-5 with TRBJ1-4; 10 bases fit TRBD1. The CDR3 has 14 amino acids. V was pared by 5 bases and J by 6 bases, with 3 bases of the junction left unmatched. The V gene's germline CDR1 is MNHEY and CDR2 SVGAGI. The CDR3, as DNA: TGTGCCAGCAGTCGACAGGGGGCTTATGAAAAACTGTTTTTT. Its protein is CASSRQGAYEKLFF.

The V call is TRBV27, the J call TRBJ1-6, with D maybe TRBD1 (6 bases). The CDR3 contains 14 residues. V was trimmed by 3 bases and J by 9 bases, leaving 12 bases between them. Germline CDR1 and CDR2: MNHEY and SMNVEV (reference sequence). Written as DNA, the CDR3 is TGTGCCAGCAGTTTTGGGACATCGAGTTCACCCCTCCACTTT. Its protein product is CASSFGTSSSPLHF.

The rearrangement joins TRBV6-5 to TRBJ1-5; 9 nucleotides line up with TRBD1. The CDR3 runs to 14 residues. V lost 5 bases to trimming and J lost 5 bases; unmatched junction nucleotides: 4. Per germline, CDR1 MNHEY and CDR2 SVGAGI. The DNA for the CDR3 is TGTGCCAGCAGTCCCGGGACAGGGTATCAGCCCCAGCATTTT. Translating it yields CASSPGTGYQPQHF.

The CDR3 coding sequence is TGCGCCAGCACTGTCGGACTAGCGGGAGGTTTGTACGAGCAGTACTTC. It codes for CASTVGLAGGLYEQYF. This chain connects TRBV10-2 to TRBJ2-7, with 14 bases aligning to TRBD2. CDR3 size: 16 residues. V lost 7 bases, J lost 4 bases, and 9 bases stayed unmatched. The germline V gene encodes CDR1 WSHSY and CDR2 SAAADI.

The rearrangement links TRBV30 to TRBJ2-2; perhaps TRBD2 as D (5 bases). The length of the CDR3 is 13 residues. The germline V gene has CDR1 GTSNPN and CDR2 SVGIG (reference sequence). The V end lost 8 bases, the J end lost 4 bases, and 14 bases lay between the germline ends. The CDR3 loop is CARAEAGTGELFF. CDR3 DNA: TGTGCCCGTGCGGAGGCAGGCACCGGGGAGCTGTTTTTT.

This chain links TRBV4-3 with TRBJ1-2; 8 bases fit TRBD1. The germline CDR1 and CDR2 sequences are LGHNA and YSLEER. The ends lost 3 bases at V and 0 bases at J; junction bases unmatched: 3. The CDR3 has 15 amino acids. Here the CDR3 DNA reads TGCGCCAGCAGCCAGGACAGGGCGGCTAACTATGGCTACACCTTC. This encodes CASSQDRAANYGYTF.

This clone turned up a few times. J is TRBJ2-7 and V is TRBV4-1, with 7 bases aligning to TRBD1. The V gene's germline CDR1 is MGHRA and CDR2 YSYEKL. This CDR3 spans 15 amino acids. The V gene end was trimmed by 4 bases and the J gene end by 4 bases; junction bases not matched to a gene: 10. CDR3 nucleotide sequence: TGCGCCAGCAGCCCAGCCGGGACAGCCGCATACGAGCAGTACTTC. It codes for CASSPAGTAAYEQYF.